Listed here are 10 T cell receptor beta chains from one sample, sequenced in a study of cytomegalovirus exposure and HLA in healthy donors. The study ran its PCR with 60 Vbeta and 13 Jbeta primers. TCRdb's copy holds only in-frame clones and misses some; the assay was immunoSEQ multiplex PCR. The sample carries over 100,000 clones, over 60% recorded once. Sequences were obtained from PBMCs. Source of these receptors: a male donor in good health and CMV-seropositive.

This clone has just a few counts. V is TRBV9 and J is TRBJ2-3, with D possibly matching TRBD2 (6 bases). Germline V gene sequence: CDR1 SGDLS, CDR2 YYNGEE. This CDR3 region has 17 residues. Between the trimmed V and J ends, which lost 3 bases and 0 bases, there was a span of 17 bases. In DNA, the CDR3 is TGTGCCAGCAGCGCGACTGGGGGGTTCTCTAGCACAGATACGCAGTATTTT. This encodes CASSATGGFSSTDTQYF.

The V call is TRBV6-4, the J call TRBJ2-2, with 9 bases lining up with TRBD2. This CDR3 has 18 amino acids. Per the germline V gene, CDR1 is MRHNA and CDR2 is SNTAGT. Losses at the gene ends were 6 bases for V and 4 bases for J; bases not matched to a gene: 15. The CDR3 sequence is CASSAGLALRRSTGELFF. DNA of the CDR3: TGTGCCAGCAGCGCGGGACTAGCCCTTCGACGTAGCACCGGGGAGCTGTTTTTT.

This sequence joins TRBV4-1 and TRBJ2-2; D remains unclear. Germline CDR1 and CDR2: MGHRA and YSYEKL. V lost 0 bases, J lost 1 base, and 9 bases lay in between. The length of the CDR3 is 16 residues. DNA for the CDR3: TGCGCCAGCAGCCAAGAAAAGCCTGGGAACACCGGGGAGCTGTTTTTT. This sequence encodes CASSQEKPGNTGELFF.

The gene calls are TRBV30 and TRBJ2-3, with 8 bases matching TRBD2. The length of the CDR3 is 12 residues. Trimming cost V 2 bases and J 6 bases; bases outside gene matches: 1. Per germline, CDR1 GTSNPN and CDR2 SVGIG (reference sequence). CDR3 nucleotides: TGTGCCTGGAGTCCGGGGGGGGATACGCAGTATTTT. It yields the protein CAWSPGGDTQYF.

Concerning this clone itself: One junction end does not reproduce the germline sequence, and a read error may be involved. V is TRBV5-6 and J is TRBJ2-6; 11 bases match TRBD1. The CDR3 has 18 residues. Per the germline V gene, CDR1 is SGHDT and CDR2 is YYEEEE. The CDR3 spells CASSLGTGGYSGANGLTF. The CDR3 DNA reads TGTGCCAGCAGCTTGGGGACAGGGGGCTATTCTGGGGCCAACGGCCTGACTTTC.

The CDR3 sequence is CASSFLAGGAPYEQYF. The CDR3 DNA reads as TGTGCCAGCAGCTTTCTAGCGGGGGGCGCCCCCTACGAGCAGTACTTC. The chain uses TRBV7-2 and TRBJ2-7, with TRBD2 matching over 11 bases. After removal of 3 bases from V and 2 bases from J, the junction contained 6 bases not matched to a gene. The CDR3 consists of 16 residues. Germline CDR1 reads SGHTA; CDR2 reads FQGNSA.

This rearrangement joins TRBV6-5 to TRBJ1-2, with 7 nucleotides matching TRBD1. The CDR3 length is 13 residues. J gave up 8 bases and V 5 bases, and 8 bases lay outside the gene matches. The V gene's germline CDR1 is MNHEY and CDR2 SVGAGI. In DNA, the CDR3 is TGTGCCAGCAGTCATACAGGGGTGGGCGGCTACACCTTC. Protein sequence: CASSHTGVGGYTF.

J is TRBJ1-4 and V is TRBV13; 9 bases are shared with TRBD1. The germline V gene has CDR1 PRHDT and CDR2 FYEKMQ (reference sequence). J gave up 3 bases and V 4 bases, and 9 bases lay outside the gene matches. This CDR3 is 17 amino acids long. The CDR3: CASSSRPGTGSNEKLFF. CDR3 nucleotides: TGTGCCAGCAGCTCACGTCCCGGGACAGGGTCTAATGAAAAACTGTTTTTT. The full variable domain, rest sourced from reference TRBV13 and TRBJ1-4, is AAGVIQSPRHLIKEKRETATLKCYPIPRHDTVYWYQQGPGQDPQFLISFYEKMQSDKGSIPDRFSAQQFSDYHSELNMSSLELGDSALYFCASSSRPGTGSNEKLFFGSGTQLSVL.

The rearrangement links TRBV28 to TRBJ1-5, with 12 bases identical to TRBD1. The V and J ends lost 2 bases and 5 bases, in that order; junction bases with no gene match: 4. This CDR3 is 16 amino acids long. Per germline, CDR1 MDHEN and CDR2 SYDVKM. Here the CDR3 reads CASSLVGTGGDQPQHF. The CDR3 nucleotides read TGTGCCAGCAGTTTAGTCGGGACAGGGGGCGATCAGCCCCAGCATTTT.

The chain combines TRBV21-1 with TRBJ2-1; the table's D call of TRBD2 was not tested on the DNA. TRBV21-1 is listed as a pseudogene. The CDR3 has 21 amino acids. As DNA, the CDR3 is TGTGCCAGCAGCAAATGCGAGGACAGCAAGACCGGGACTAGCGCCTACAATGAGCAGTTCTTC. It encodes CASSKCEDSKTGTSAYNEQFF.